The sample holds a few counts of the clone carrying this T cell receptor (beta chain). Antigen: not known. Of the isolated RNA, all was reverse transcribed, and so the sequenced material was expressed TCRB transcripts. Only in-frame clones appear in the TCRdb table, and some are missing; sequencing was by immunoSEQ multiplex PCR. The sample shows about 150,000 clones, around 9% of them seen only once. This specimen comes from a study of beta chain features in type 1 diabetes. Overall study results and limits: All four CD4+ subsets of Type 1 diabetes patients contained TCRB CDR3s that were moderately but significantly shorter.

Germline V gives CDR1 MDHEN, CDR2 SYDVKM. Trimming cost V 5 bases and J 2 bases, with 19 bases left between them. The CDR3 loop spans 16 amino acids. Every single donor gave one heparinised blood draw, and these averaged approximately 100 mL. This sequence joins TRBV28 and TRBJ2-7; D is perhaps TRBD2 (5 bases). The receptor was derived from a woman aged 25 to 39 with type 1 diabetes. Input material: central memory CD4+ T cells from blood. The CDR3 sequence: CASSLRLVGDTYEQYF. DNA for the CDR3: TGTGCCAGCAGTCTCCGATTGGTGGGAGATACCTACGAGCAGTACTTC.